This T cell receptor beta chain was recorded in a study of OX40 agonist ivuxolimab in advanced cancers. Background on the study: Each patient was given ivuxolimab into a vein every 2 weeks, at 0.01 to 10 mg/kg. Dose-escalation patients suffered from hepatocellular carcinoma, melanoma, renal cell or head and neck cancer. Those enrolled were 82.7% male, with a mean age of approximately 60 years and ages from roughly 23 to 79.

CDR1 MNHNS and CDR2 SASEGT come from the germline V gene. The V and J ends lost 9 bases and 5 bases, in that order; junction bases with no gene match: 9. The CDR3 is 13 amino acids. General study points: Among the lowest peripheral clonal expansion occurred in 0.1-3.0 mg/kg partial responders.

Note on this clone: What it binds is unknown.

The protocol was immunoSEQ multiplex PCR, while the TCRdb copy is restricted to in-frame clones and leaves out a portion. The sample includes some 81,000 clones, 85% seen only once; the top ten take roughly 0.66%. The chain has TRBV6-1 and TRBJ2-7, with TRBD1 identical over 8 bases. The input for sequencing was CD4+ or CD8+ T cells sorted from blood, taken in a trial of the OX40 agonist ivuxolimab. The source of this sequence is an adult with an advanced solid tumor such as melanoma, head and neck, liver or kidney cancer. The CDR3 here is CASRGAGGHEQYF. The CDR3 DNA reads as TGTGCCAGTCGCGGAGCAGGGGGCCACGAGCAGTACTTC.